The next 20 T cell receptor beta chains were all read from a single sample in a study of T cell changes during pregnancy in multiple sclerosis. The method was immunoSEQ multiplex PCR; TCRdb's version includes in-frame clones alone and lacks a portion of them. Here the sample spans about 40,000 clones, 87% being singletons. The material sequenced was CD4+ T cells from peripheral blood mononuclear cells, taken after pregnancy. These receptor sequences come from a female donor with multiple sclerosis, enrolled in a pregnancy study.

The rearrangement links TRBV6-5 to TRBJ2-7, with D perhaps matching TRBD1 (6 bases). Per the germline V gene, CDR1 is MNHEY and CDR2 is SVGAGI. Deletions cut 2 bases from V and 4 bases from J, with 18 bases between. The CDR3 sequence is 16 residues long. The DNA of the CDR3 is TGTGCCAGCAGTTACAGTCGGACAGTGTCGAATTACGAGCAGTACTTC. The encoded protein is CASSYSRTVSNYEQYF.

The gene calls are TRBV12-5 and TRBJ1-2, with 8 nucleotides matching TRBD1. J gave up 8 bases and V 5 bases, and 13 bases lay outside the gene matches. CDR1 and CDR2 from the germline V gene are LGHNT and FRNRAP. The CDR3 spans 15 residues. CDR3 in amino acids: CASGMTGVSPQGYTF. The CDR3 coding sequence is TGTGCTAGTGGTATGACAGGGGTCTCCCCCCAGGGCTACACCTTC. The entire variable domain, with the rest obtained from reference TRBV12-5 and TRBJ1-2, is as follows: DARVTQTPRHKVTEMGQEVTMRCQPILGHNTVFWYRQTMMQGLELLAYFRNRAPLDDSGMPKDRFSAEMPDATLATLKIQPSEPRDSAVYFCASGMTGVSPQGYTFGSGTRLTVV.

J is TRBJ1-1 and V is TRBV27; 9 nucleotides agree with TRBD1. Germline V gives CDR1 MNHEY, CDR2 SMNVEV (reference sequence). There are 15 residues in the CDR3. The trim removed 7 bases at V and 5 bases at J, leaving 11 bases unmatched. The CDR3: CASTRTGVGGTEAFF. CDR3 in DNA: TGTGCCAGCACCCGGACAGGGGTGGGTGGAACTGAAGCTTTCTTT.

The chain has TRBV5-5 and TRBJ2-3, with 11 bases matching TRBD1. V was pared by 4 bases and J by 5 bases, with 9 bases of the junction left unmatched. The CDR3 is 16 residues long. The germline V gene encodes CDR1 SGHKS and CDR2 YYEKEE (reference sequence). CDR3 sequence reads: CASSPTGTGGGDTQYF. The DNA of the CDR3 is TGTGCCAGCAGCCCTACCGGGACAGGGGGAGGAGATACGCAGTATTTT. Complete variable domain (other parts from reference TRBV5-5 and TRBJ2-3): DAGVTQSPTHLIKTRGQQVTLRCSPISGHKSVSWYQQVLGQGPQFIFQYYEKEERGRGNFPDRFSARQFPNYSSELNVNALLLGDSALYLCASSPTGTGGGDTQYFGPGTRLTVL.

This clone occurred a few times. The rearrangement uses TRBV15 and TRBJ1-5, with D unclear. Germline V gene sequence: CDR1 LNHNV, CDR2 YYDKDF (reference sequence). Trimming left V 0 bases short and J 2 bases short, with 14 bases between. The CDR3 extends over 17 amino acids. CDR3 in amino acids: CATSRDSAGWGNQPQHF. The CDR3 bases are TGTGCCACCAGCAGAGATTCGGCAGGCTGGGGCAATCAGCCCCAGCATTTT.

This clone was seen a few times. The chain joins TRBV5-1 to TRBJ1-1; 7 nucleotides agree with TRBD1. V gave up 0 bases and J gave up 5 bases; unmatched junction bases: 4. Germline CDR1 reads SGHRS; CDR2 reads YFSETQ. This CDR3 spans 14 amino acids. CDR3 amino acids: CASSLGRGLTEAFF. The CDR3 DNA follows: TGCGCCAGCAGCTTGGGGAGGGGGCTGACTGAAGCTTTCTTT.

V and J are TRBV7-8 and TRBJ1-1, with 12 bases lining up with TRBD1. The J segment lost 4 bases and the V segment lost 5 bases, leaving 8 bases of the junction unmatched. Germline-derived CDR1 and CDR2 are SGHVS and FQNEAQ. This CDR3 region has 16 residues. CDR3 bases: TGTGCCAGCAGCCCCTGGGGGGACAGGGGGCTCACTGAAGCTTTCTTT. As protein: CASSPWGDRGLTEAFF. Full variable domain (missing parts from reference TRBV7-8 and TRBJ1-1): GAGVSQSPRYKVAKRGQDVALRCDPISGHVSLFWYQQALGQGPEFLTYFQNEAQLDKSGLPSDRFFAERPEGSVSTLKIQRTQQEDSAVYLCASSPWGDRGLTEAFFGQGTRLTVV.

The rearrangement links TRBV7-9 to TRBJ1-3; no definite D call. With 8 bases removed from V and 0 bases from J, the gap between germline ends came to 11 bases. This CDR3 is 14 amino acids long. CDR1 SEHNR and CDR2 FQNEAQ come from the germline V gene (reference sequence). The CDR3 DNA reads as TGTGCCAGCGGTGGCAGGCCCTCTGGAAACACCATATATTTT. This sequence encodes CASGGRPSGNTIYF.

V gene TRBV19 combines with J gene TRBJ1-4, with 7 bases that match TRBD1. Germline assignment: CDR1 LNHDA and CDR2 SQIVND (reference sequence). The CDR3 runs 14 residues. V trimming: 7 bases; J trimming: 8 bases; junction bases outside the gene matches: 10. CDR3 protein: CASTYGTVGEKLFF. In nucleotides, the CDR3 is TGTGCCAGTACCTACGGGACAGTAGGAGAAAAACTGTTTTTT.

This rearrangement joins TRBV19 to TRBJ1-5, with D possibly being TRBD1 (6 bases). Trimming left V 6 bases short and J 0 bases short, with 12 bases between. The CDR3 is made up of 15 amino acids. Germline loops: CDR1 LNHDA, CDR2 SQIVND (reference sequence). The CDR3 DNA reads TGTGCCAGTAGAGGGAGGGGGGATAGCAATCAGCCCCAGCATTTT. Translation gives CASRGRGDSNQPQHF.

CDR3 in DNA: TGTGCCAGCAGCTTAAGCGGGGGGAGCACCGGGGAGCTGTTTTTT. Translation: CASSLSGGSTGELFF. The chain carries TRBV7-3 and TRBJ2-2, with 8 positions matching TRBD2. V lost 1 base and J lost 4; bases outside the gene matches: 2. This CDR3 has 15 residues. Germline V gene sequence: CDR1 SGHTA, CDR2 FQGTGA.

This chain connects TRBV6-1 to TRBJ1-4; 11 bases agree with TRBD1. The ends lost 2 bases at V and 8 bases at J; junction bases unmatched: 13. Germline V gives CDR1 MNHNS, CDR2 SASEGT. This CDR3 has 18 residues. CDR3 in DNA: TGTGCCAGCAGTGAAAAGGGGACAGGGGGTTTGCGGGGGGAAAAACTGTTTTTT. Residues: CASSEKGTGGLRGEKLFF.

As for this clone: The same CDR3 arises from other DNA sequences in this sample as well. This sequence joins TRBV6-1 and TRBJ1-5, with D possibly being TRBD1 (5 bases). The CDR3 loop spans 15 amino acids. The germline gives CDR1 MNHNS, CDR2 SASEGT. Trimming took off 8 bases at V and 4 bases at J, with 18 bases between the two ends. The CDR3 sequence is CASSRSDSYNQPQHF. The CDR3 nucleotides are TGTGCCAGCTCCCGATCCGACAGCTATAATCAGCCCCAGCATTTT.

Written as DNA, the CDR3 is TGTGCCAGTCAGGGGACCGGGACAGGAGGCGATACGCAGTATTTT. This gives the protein CASQGTGTGGDTQYF. This chain joins TRBV19 and TRBJ2-3; 8 nucleotides agree with TRBD1. Germline loops: CDR1 LNHDA, CDR2 SQIVND (reference sequence). Unmatched junction bases numbered 13, after V lost 8 bases and J lost 6 bases. The CDR3 sequence is 15 residues long.

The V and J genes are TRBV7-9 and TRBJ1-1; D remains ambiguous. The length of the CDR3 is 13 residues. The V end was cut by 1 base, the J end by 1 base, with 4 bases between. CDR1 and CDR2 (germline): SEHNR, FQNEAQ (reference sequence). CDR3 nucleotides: TGTGCCAGCAGCTTAGTAGCGAACACTGAAGCTTTCTTT. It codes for CASSLVANTEAFF. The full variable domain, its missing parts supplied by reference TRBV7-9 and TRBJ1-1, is DTGVSQNPRHKITKRGQNVTFRCDPISEHNRLYWYRQTLGQGPEFLTYFQNEAQLEKSRLLSDRFSAERPKGSFSTLEIQRTEQGDSAMYLCASSLVANTEAFFGQGTRLTVV.

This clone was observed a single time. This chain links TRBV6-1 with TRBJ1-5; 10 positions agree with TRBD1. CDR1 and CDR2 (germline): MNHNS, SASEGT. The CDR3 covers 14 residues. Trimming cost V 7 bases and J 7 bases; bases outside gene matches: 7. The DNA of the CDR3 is TGTGCCAGCAAGTATGGGACAGGGGAACAGCCCCAGCATTTT. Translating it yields CASKYGTGEQPQHF.

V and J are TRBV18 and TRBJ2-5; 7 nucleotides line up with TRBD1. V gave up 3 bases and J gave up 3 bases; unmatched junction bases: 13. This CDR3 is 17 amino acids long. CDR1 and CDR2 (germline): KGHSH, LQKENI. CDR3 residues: CASSPRRFRDREETQYF. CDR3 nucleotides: TGTGCCAGCTCACCTCGCCGTTTCCGGGACAGAGAAGAGACCCAGTACTTC.

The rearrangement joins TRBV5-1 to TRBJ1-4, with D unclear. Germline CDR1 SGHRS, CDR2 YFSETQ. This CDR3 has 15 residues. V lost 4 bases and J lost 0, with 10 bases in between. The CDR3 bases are TGCGCCAGCAGCCCGCAGGCTACAACTAATGAAAAACTGTTTTTT. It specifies CASSPQATTNEKLFF.

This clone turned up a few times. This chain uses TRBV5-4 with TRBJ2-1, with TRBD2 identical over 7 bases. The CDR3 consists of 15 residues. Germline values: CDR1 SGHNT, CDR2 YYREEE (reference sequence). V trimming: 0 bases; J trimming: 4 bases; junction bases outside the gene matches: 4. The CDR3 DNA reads TGTGCCAGCAGCTTGGTCCAGCGGGAATACAATGAGCAGTTCTTC. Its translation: CASSLVQREYNEQFF.

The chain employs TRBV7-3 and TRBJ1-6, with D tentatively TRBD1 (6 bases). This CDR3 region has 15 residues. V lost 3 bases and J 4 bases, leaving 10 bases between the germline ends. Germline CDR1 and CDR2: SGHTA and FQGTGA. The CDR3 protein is CASSLARGYNSPLHF. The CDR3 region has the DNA TGTGCCAGCAGCTTGGCCAGGGGTTATAATTCACCCCTCCACTTT. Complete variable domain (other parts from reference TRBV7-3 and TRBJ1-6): GAGVSQTPSNKVTEKGKYVELRCDPISGHTALYWYRQSLGQGPEFLIYFQGTGAADDSGLPNDRFFAVRPEGSVSTLKIQRTERGDSAVYLCASSLARGYNSPLHFGNGTRLTVT.